The 29 T cell receptor beta chains listed next were all sequenced from one sample in a study of T cells in Graves' hyperthyroidism and ophthalmopathy. TCR beta CDR3 regions were amplified from RNA transcripts. The TCR CDR3 was amplified in a first-round RT-PCR using the HTBI primer set. Via MiXCR, TCRdb re-called the multiplex PCR reads, giving one row per CDR3 protein. The data contain about 530,000 distinct CDR3 sequences, more than 15% of them singletons. Source material: blood. Receptors originate from a woman between 18 and 30 years old with Graves' ophthalmopathy.

This clonotype showed up many times. The chain uses TRBV6-1 and TRBJ1-1, with TRBD1 matching 10 bases. The CDR3 covers 13 residues. The V segment lost 7 bases and the J segment 4 bases; nucleotides outside the gene matches: 3. Germline CDR1 reads MNHNS; CDR2 reads SASEGT. The CDR3 loop is CASKWDRGTEAFF. CDR3 sequence (DNA): TGTGCCAGCAAGTGGGACAGGGGCACTGAAGCTTTCTTT.

This clonotype was recorded many times. This sequence joins TRBV5-1 and TRBJ1-2, with D hard to call. Germline values: CDR1 SGHRS, CDR2 YFSETQ. CDR3 length: 14 amino acids. V lost 0 bases, J lost 0 bases, and 6 bases lay in between. CDR3 amino acids: CASSLDTANYGYTF. CDR3 nucleotides: TGCGCCAGCAGCTTGGATACAGCTAACTATGGCTACACCTTC.

Ten or more counts support this clonotype. V is TRBV5-1 and J is TRBJ1-1; 12 bases fit TRBD1. The CDR3 totals 16 residues. V lost 0 bases to trimming and J lost 4 bases; unmatched junction nucleotides: 4. The V gene's germline CDR1 is SGHRS and CDR2 YFSETQ. CDR3 bases: TGCGCCAGCAGCTTGGGCCCGGGACAGGGGGCCACTGAAGCTTTCTTT. The encoded protein is CASSLGPGQGATEAFF.

This clonotype was seen repeatedly, ten times or more. The CDR3 loop reads CASSFQPGTNYGYTF. DNA of the CDR3: TGTGCCAGCAGCTTCCAGCCCGGCACGAACTATGGCTACACCTTC. V usage is TRBV11-1 and J usage is TRBJ1-2; D is undetermined. The CDR3 runs 15 residues. V lost 3 bases to trimming and J lost 2 bases, with 13 bases between them. Germline loops: CDR1 SGHAT, CDR2 FQDESV (reference sequence).

In its sample, this clonotype was seen many times. The chain couples TRBV19 to TRBJ1-5; TRBD1 is a possible D gene (6 bases). The CDR3 contains 17 residues. Deletions cut 10 bases from V and 1 base from J, with 23 bases between. CDR1 and CDR2 from the germline V gene are LNHDA and SQIVND (reference sequence). DNA of the CDR3: TGTGCCATACGACCCGGGACACCTCTACCAAGCAATCAGCCCCAGCATTTT. Its protein is CAIRPGTPLPSNQPQHF.

This clonotype was recorded a few times. The chain recombines TRBV27 with TRBJ2-3; perhaps TRBD2 as D (5 bases). The CDR3 sequence is 14 residues long. Germline V gene lookup returns CDR1 MNHEY and CDR2 SMNVEV (reference sequence). V was shortened by 6 bases and J by 5 bases, with 15 bases between the two germline ends. The CDR3 reads CASSVGVPGDTQYF. DNA of the CDR3: TGTGCCAGCAGCGTCGGGGTCCCGGGAGATACGCAGTATTTT.

The sample holds many counts of this clonotype. CDR3 DNA: TGTGCCAGCAGTTTTGGGACAGGCCAAGAGACCCAGTACTTC. This sequence encodes CASSFGTGQETQYF. V gene TRBV27 combines with J gene TRBJ2-5, with 8 bases identical to TRBD1. The CDR3 has 14 amino acids. V lost 3 bases and J lost 1; bases outside the gene matches: 1. Germline CDR1 and CDR2: MNHEY and SMNVEV (reference sequence).

With respect to this clonotype: With a much larger clone just one base away, this may be a read error. The rearrangement links TRBV20-1 to TRBJ2-3; D is possibly TRBD2 (5 bases). Per germline, CDR1 DFQATT and CDR2 SNEGSKA (reference sequence). The CDR3 contains 16 residues. The V end lost 3 bases, the J end lost 1 base, and 17 bases lay between the germline ends. CDR3 protein: CSASGRTGGGTDTQYF. In nucleotides, the CDR3 is TGCAGTGCTAGTGGAAGGACTGGCGGTGGCACAGATACGCAGTATTTT.

This clonotype was counted at least ten times. The gene calls are TRBV12-3 or TRBV12-4 and TRBJ2-3; D gene ambiguous. The CDR3 is 14 residues long. The germline V and J ends were trimmed by 1 base and 2 bases, with 7 bases remaining between them. In nucleotides, the CDR3 is TGTGCCAGCAGTTTAGGGCGGTACACAGATACGCAGTATTTT. Amino acids: CASSLGRYTDTQYF.

The rearrangement links TRBV4-3 to TRBJ1-5, with D perhaps TRBD1 (5 bases). CDR1 and CDR2 from the germline V gene are LGHNA and YSLEER. The ends were cut back, 3 bases at V and 7 bases at J, with 13 bases in the middle. The CDR3 covers 14 residues. CDR3 sequence reads: CASSQASGGQPQHF. Written as DNA, the CDR3 is TGCGCCAGCAGCCAGGCAAGTGGGGGACAGCCCCAGCATTTT.

This clonotype has more than one count but fewer than ten. This chain uses TRBV18 with TRBJ1-1; possible D gene TRBD1, 5 bases. V was pared by 3 bases and J by 1 base, with 9 bases between. The CDR3 runs 14 residues. Germline V lookup: CDR1 KGHSH, CDR2 LQKENI. CDR3 in amino acids: CASSPIGGNTEAFF. As DNA, the CDR3 is TGTGCCAGCTCACCGATCGGGGGGAACACTGAAGCTTTCTTT.

This rearrangement joins TRBV27 to TRBJ1-1; D gene ambiguous. The ends were cut back, 0 bases at V and 0 bases at J, with 20 bases in the middle. The CDR3 totals 19 residues. From germline, CDR1 is MNHEY and CDR2 SMNVEV (reference sequence). DNA for the CDR3: TGTGCCAGCAGTTTATCATCAGTGGATCCCTACAACATGAACACTGAAGCTTTCTTT. Protein: CASSLSSVDPYNMNTEAFF.

This clonotype occurred many times. V and J are TRBV12-3 or TRBV12-4 and TRBJ1-6; 9 bases line up with TRBD1. V lost 5 bases, J lost 7 bases, and 6 bases stayed unmatched. The CDR3 consists of 15 residues. CDR3 DNA sequence: TGTGCCAGCAGTGTAGGACAGGGGAAAAATTCACCCCTCCACTTT. Its translation: CASSVGQGKNSPLHF.

The chain employs TRBV11-1 and TRBJ1-2; 9 bases agree with TRBD1. Germline V CDR1 and CDR2: SGHAT, FQDESV (reference sequence). The V and J ends lost 5 bases and 3 bases, in that order; junction bases with no gene match: 7. The CDR3 is 15 amino acids. CDR3 bases: TGTGCCAGCAGCCCGACCGGGACAGGGCACTATGGCTACACCTTC. It encodes CASSPTGTGHYGYTF.

The chain carries TRBV12-5 and TRBJ2-7; 10 bases fit TRBD1. The CDR3 length is 13 residues. The germline V gene has CDR1 LGHNT and CDR2 FRNRAP. V dropped 5 bases and J dropped 2; count of bases not matched to a gene: 0. CDR3 protein: CASGGQGAYEQYF. The CDR3 nucleotides read TGTGCTAGTGGTGGACAGGGGGCCTACGAGCAGTACTTC.

In this sample, this clonotype turned up many times. J is TRBJ2-3 and V is TRBV11-2, with D possibly being TRBD1 (5 bases). V was pared by 3 bases and J by 6 bases, with 7 bases between. This CDR3 contains 12 residues. Germline CDR1 SGHAT, CDR2 FQNNGV. The CDR3 nucleotides read TGTGCCAGCAGCTTCAGGGCGGATACGCAGTATTTT. Protein: CASSFRADTQYF.

The V call is TRBV6-9, the J call TRBJ1-6; D uncertain. V was clipped by 0 bases and J by 7 bases, with 10 bases between them. The CDR3 is 15 residues long. CDR1 is MNHGY and CDR2 is SVAAGI in the germline V gene. CDR3 sequence (DNA): TGTGCCAGCAGTTATTCCATTTCACTCAATTCACCCCTCCACTTT. Translation gives CASSYSISLNSPLHF.

This clonotype has ten or more counts. The chain employs TRBV5-1 and TRBJ2-7, with D possibly TRBD2 on 6 matching bases. CDR1 is SGHRS and CDR2 is YFSETQ in the germline V gene. This CDR3 is built from 13 residues. The V and J ends lost 2 bases and 6 bases respectively, with 12 bases between them. CDR3 loop: CASSFIGGIEQYF. As DNA, the CDR3 is TGCGCCAGCAGCTTTATTGGGGGGATCGAGCAGTACTTC.

The sample holds many counts of this clonotype. V and J are TRBV12-3 or TRBV12-4 and TRBJ2-6, with unresolved D. V was trimmed by 8 bases and J by 3 bases, leaving 11 bases between them. This CDR3 is 14 amino acids long. CDR3 sequence (DNA): TGTGCCAGCCAGCGTAACAGTGGGGCCAACGTCCTGACTTTC. Translation: CASQRNSGANVLTF.

In its sample, this clonotype was seen a few times. A much larger clone differs from this one at a single base, so this may be a read error. The CDR3 nucleotides are TGTGCCAGCGGATTGGGGGGCTATAACACCGGGGAGCTGTTTTTT. This gives the protein CASGLGGYNTGELFF. The chain employs TRBV11-1 and TRBJ2-2; either TRBD1 or TRBD2 may supply D (6 bases each). There are 15 residues in the CDR3. The ends were cut back, 8 bases at V and 2 bases at J, with 15 bases in the middle. Germline V gene lookup returns CDR1 SGHAT and CDR2 FQDESV (reference sequence).

This clonotype has just a few counts. This sequence joins TRBV9 and TRBJ1-1; D is unresolved. Germline V CDR1 and CDR2: SGDLS, YYNGEE. V gave up 3 bases and J gave up 1 base, with 16 bases separating them. This CDR3 has 16 amino acids. The CDR3 sequence is CASSDARGRSNTEAFF. The CDR3 coding sequence is TGTGCCAGCAGCGATGCTCGTGGACGGTCGAACACTGAAGCTTTCTTT. The full variable domain, its missing parts supplied by reference TRBV9 and TRBJ1-1, is DSGVTQTPKHLITATGQRVTLRCSPRSGDLSVYWYQQSLDQGLQFLIQYYNGEERAKGNILERFSAQQFPDLHSELNLSSLELGDSALYFCASSDARGRSNTEAFFGQGTRLTVV.

There are a few counts of this clonotype. The rearrangement uses TRBV4-2 and TRBJ1-1; the D is unclear. CDR1 is LGHNA, CDR2 YNFKEQ, per germline. The CDR3 spans 16 residues. V lost 4 bases, J lost 3 bases, and 18 bases lay in between. CDR3 sequence: CASSRKEGRKDTEAFF. In DNA, the CDR3 is TGTGCCAGCAGCCGAAAAGAAGGTAGAAAGGACACTGAAGCTTTCTTT.

This clonotype has a count of ten or more. The chain recombines TRBV27 with TRBJ1-1; possible D gene TRBD1, 6 bases. Looked up from germline, CDR1 is MNHEY and CDR2 is SMNVEV (reference sequence). Trimming stripped 6 bases from V and 6 bases from J, with 23 bases between. The length of the CDR3 is 16 residues. The CDR3 spells CASRRPGDGPGPEAFF. In DNA form, the CDR3 reads TGTGCCAGCAGACGGCCAGGGGATGGTCCCGGCCCTGAAGCTTTCTTT.

This clonotype was counted between two and nine times. The chain couples TRBV4-1 to TRBJ2-1; D remains unclear. This CDR3 contains 19 residues. The V gene's germline CDR1 is MGHRA and CDR2 YSYEKL. Trimming removed 3 bases at V and 4 bases at J, with 25 bases between. The CDR3 DNA reads TGCGCCAGCAGCCACCCACGCGCGGCTGCCTCCGGGCAGTACAATGAGCAGTTCTTC. Protein sequence: CASSHPRAAASGQYNEQFF.

CDR3 region: CSAWAGYGYTF. CDR3 in DNA: TGCAGCGCCTGGGCCGGTTATGGCTACACCTTC. V and J are TRBV29-1 and TRBJ1-2; D gene uncertain. Looked up from germline, CDR1 is SQVTM and CDR2 is ANQGSEA. There are 11 residues in the CDR3. Trimming removed 7 bases from V and 5 bases from J, with 11 bases in between.

This rearrangement joins TRBV5-1 to TRBJ2-3, with TRBD1 as a possible D gene (5 bases). Trimming took 2 bases from V and 1 from J, leaving 23 bases between them. CDR3 length: 19 residues. Germline assignment: CDR1 SGHRS and CDR2 YFSETQ. The CDR3 protein is CASSFPRLFDRNRTDTQYF. The CDR3 DNA is TGCGCCAGCAGCTTTCCCCGCCTTTTTGACAGAAACCGCACAGATACGCAGTATTTT.

At least ten counts were recorded for this clonotype. The chain carries TRBV11-1 and TRBJ2-1; 9 bases line up with TRBD2. There are 18 residues in the CDR3. The germline V gene encodes CDR1 SGHAT and CDR2 FQDESV (reference sequence). V gave up 3 bases and J gave up 0 bases; unmatched junction bases: 9. The CDR3 DNA reads as TGTGCCAGCAGCTTTATTCGACTAGCGGCTAGCTCCTACAATGAGCAGTTCTTC. Translation gives CASSFIRLAASSYNEQFF.

The chain recombines TRBV9 with TRBJ2-5, with D unclear. V was pared by 2 bases and J by 1 base, with 15 bases between. The CDR3 is made up of 16 amino acids. Germline loops: CDR1 SGDLS, CDR2 YYNGEE. In DNA form, the CDR3 reads TGTGCCAGCAGCGTCCAACTTCAGGACCCCCAAGAGACCCAGTACTTC. This codes for CASSVQLQDPQETQYF.

The CDR3 DNA reads TGCAGCGTTGAACCCGCCTACAATGAGCAGTTCTTC. Amino acids: CSVEPAYNEQFF. The V and J genes are TRBV29-1 and TRBJ2-1, with D uncertain. CDR3 length equals 12 residues. V lost 2 bases and J 2 bases, leaving 4 bases between the germline ends. Germline CDR1 reads SQVTM; CDR2 reads ANQGSEA.